This TCR beta chain was captured in a study of molecular identifiers for immune sequencing clone quantification. This clonotype was counted only a few times. A much larger clone lies a single base off, so this may be a read error. TCRdb ran MiXCR on the PCR reads and lists one entry per CDR3 protein. Of tens of thousands of distinct CDR3 sequences listed, roughly 19% were seen once; the top ten hold about 0.85%. The CDR3 runs 13 residues. Germline V gene lookup returns CDR1 DFQATT and CDR2 SNEGSKA (reference sequence). Between the trimmed V and J ends, which lost 2 bases and 0 bases, there was a span of 7 bases.

The receptor comes from a human donor in good health. Some libraries in this study had Jurkat cell RNA spiked in. Sequencing was performed on naive CD8+ T cells from blood, with Jurkat cell RNA spiked in. Sample subset: FACS-sorted CD8+CD4-CCR7+CD45RA+ naive T cells. V usage is TRBV20-1 and J usage is TRBJ2-5; D is ambiguous. The CDR3 DNA is TGCAGTGCTAGACTGGAAGACCAAGAGACCCAGTACTTC. Translating gives CSARLEDQETQYF.